This T cell receptor (beta chain) was sequenced in a study of T cells in localized non-small cell lung cancer (dated by TCRdb to 2020 to 2022). Context from the whole study: Comparing tumors with uninvolved tumor-adjacent lungs, the study looked at the T cell repertoires of hundreds of patients with early-stage NSCLC. The cohort was made up of around 250 treatment-naive NSCLC patients whose localized lung tumors had been resected. The mean age of the NSCLC patients was roughly 70 years, with 130 or so men and around 100 women.

Notes on this clone: Its target antigen remains unknown. Qualities for individual bases were not recorded, and no much larger clone is one base off.

The immunoSEQ Assay was used to sequence TCR beta CDR3 regions from DNA. Concerning the study's data processing: T cell density was computed as TCR beta template counts normalized to usable DNA estimated by amplifying housekeeping genes. The preseqR package was used to estimate richness by extrapolating to 400,000 templates for PBMC samples and to 120,000 templates for tissue samples. Clonality was calculated as one minus Pielou's evenness. Tissue-enriched TCRs were identified through differential abundance testing performed on productive amino-acid clonotypes, with a minimum total count of 5 and an alpha of 0.1. The Jaccard Index and the Morisita Overlap Index were used to measure how much the repertoires overlapped between compartments. GLIPH grouped TCR beta CDR3s together with public tetramer-defined viral CDR3s, and a viral motif had to include at least three viral sequences and also show V-gene enrichment. In its TCRdb copy, this immuneACCESS table keeps in-frame sequences only and misses some clones. Where compared with another copy, unresolved V genes explain less than half of these, and the others have no known cause. V and J calls and clone size are those listed in that table; D and trimming were worked out from the DNA. This sample is represented by 30,000 or so clones; around 89% of them were singletons. The ten biggest clones cover over 10% of the sample.

The paper's findings and limits, for the study overall: Because the study design was exploratory, TCR variables were selected using unadjusted p-values without false-discovery rate correction. Longer overall survival was associated with higher blood T cell density, whereas shorter survival was associated with higher adjacent-lung clonality. Because multi-region sequencing of the tumors was not done, intratumor heterogeneity could not be ruled out. Of the top 100 tumor clones, a median of roughly 53 were detected in paired uninvolved adjacent lung; about 28 were also among that lung's top 100. Uninvolved tumor-adjacent lung showed the highest T cell clonality, higher than tumor, which suggests more focused antigenic responses in the adjacent lung.

At diagnosis, peripheral blood, uninvolved tumor-adjacent lung and tumor were collected and stored as a combination of fresh-frozen and FFPE material. For TCR repertoire profiling, blood samples were analyzed in the form of peripheral blood mononuclear cells. The sequencing here drew on peripheral blood, taken before any cancer treatment. The receptor comes from a female donor over 55 with stage III squamous cell lung carcinoma.

CDR3 sequence: CASSLSKGYSNQPQHF. Read as DNA, the sequence is TGTGCCAGCAGCTTAAGTAAGGGCTATAGCAATCAGCCCCAGCATTTT. The rearrangement joined TRBV27 to TRBJ1-5, with the D gene not confidently named. Trimming removed 6 bases from V and 0 bases from J, leaving 15 bases between the germline ends. From the cysteine up to the phenylalanine, the CDR3 has a length of 16 residues. The read is trimmed to its CDR3 DNA, 48 bases read in frame from base 1. The germline V gene (reference sequence) gives CDR1 as MNHEY and CDR2 as SMNVEV.